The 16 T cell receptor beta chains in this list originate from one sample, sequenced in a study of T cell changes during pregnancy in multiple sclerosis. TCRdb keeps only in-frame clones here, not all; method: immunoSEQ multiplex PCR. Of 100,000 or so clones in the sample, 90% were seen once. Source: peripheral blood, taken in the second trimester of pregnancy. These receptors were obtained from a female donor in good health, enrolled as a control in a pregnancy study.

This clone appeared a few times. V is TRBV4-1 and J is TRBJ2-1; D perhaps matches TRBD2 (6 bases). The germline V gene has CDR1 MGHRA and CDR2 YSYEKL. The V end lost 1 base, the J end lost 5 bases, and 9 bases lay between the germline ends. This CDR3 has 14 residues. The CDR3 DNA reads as TGCGCCAGCAGCCAAGGTTGGGGGGACAATGAGCAGTTCTTC. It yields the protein CASSQGWGDNEQFF.

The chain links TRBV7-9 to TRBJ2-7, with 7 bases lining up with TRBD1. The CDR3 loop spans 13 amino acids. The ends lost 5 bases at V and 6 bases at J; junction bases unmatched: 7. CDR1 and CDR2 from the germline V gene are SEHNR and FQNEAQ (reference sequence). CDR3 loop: CASSLNRGSEQYF. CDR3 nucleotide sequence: TGTGCCAGCAGCCTAAACAGGGGCTCCGAGCAGTACTTC. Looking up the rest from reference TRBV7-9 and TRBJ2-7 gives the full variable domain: DTGVSQNPRHKITKRGQNVTFRCDPISEHNRLYWYRQTLGQGPEFLTYFQNEAQLEKSRLLSDRFSAERPKGSFSTLEIQRTEQGDSAMYLCASSLNRGSEQYFGPGTRLTVT.

Here the CDR3 DNA reads TGTGCCAGCAGCCAACGAGGGACAGGGGGCCGGAAAACTAATGAAAAACTGTTTTTT. Protein: CASSQRGTGGRKTNEKLFF. The rearrangement links TRBV4-2 to TRBJ1-4, with 12 positions matching TRBD1. The J segment lost 1 base and the V segment lost 2 bases, leaving 8 bases of the junction unmatched. Germline assignment: CDR1 LGHNA and CDR2 YNFKEQ. This CDR3 is 19 amino acids long.

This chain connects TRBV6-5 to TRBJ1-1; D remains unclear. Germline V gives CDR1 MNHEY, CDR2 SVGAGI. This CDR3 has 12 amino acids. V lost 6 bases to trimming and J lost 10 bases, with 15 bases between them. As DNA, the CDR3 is TGTGCCAGCAGCCGGACTTCGGAGCGAGCTTTCTTT. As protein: CASSRTSERAFF.

The CDR3 nucleotides read TGTGCCAGTAATTTTAAGGTAGCGGGGGGGAATGAGCAGTTCTTC. Amino acid sequence: CASNFKVAGGNEQFF. V gene TRBV19 combines with J gene TRBJ2-1; the match to TRBD2 covers 11 bases. With 7 bases clipped from V and 7 bases from J, the junction kept 9 bases outside the gene matches. The CDR3 consists of 15 residues. The germline CDR1 and CDR2 sequences are LNHDA and SQIVND (reference sequence).

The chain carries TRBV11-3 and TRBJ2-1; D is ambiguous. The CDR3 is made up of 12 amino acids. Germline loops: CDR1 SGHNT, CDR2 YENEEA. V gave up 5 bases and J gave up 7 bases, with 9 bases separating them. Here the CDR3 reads CASSTGSNEQFF. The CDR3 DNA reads TGTGCCAGCAGCACCGGGTCGAATGAGCAGTTCTTC.

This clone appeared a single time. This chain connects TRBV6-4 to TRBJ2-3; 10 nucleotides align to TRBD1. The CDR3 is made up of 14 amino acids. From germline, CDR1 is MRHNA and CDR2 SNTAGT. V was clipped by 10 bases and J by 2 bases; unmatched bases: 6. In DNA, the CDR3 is TGTGCCACCGGGACAGGGGCGTCCACAGATACGCAGTATTTT. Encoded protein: CATGTGASTDTQYF.

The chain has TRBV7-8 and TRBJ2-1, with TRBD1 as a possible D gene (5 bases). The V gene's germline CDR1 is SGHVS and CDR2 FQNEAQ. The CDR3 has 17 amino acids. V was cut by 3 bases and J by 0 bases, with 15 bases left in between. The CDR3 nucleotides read TGTGCCAGCAGCTTTAGGGGAATTACGCCCTCCTACAATGAGCAGTTCTTC. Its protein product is CASSFRGITPSYNEQFF.

CDR3 in amino acids: CASKTTENTEAFF. The CDR3 DNA reads TGTGCCAGTAAGACGACAGAGAACACTGAAGCTTTCTTT. The chain carries TRBV6-1 and TRBJ1-1; a weak D match, TRBD1 (5 bases). Germline CDR1 and CDR2: MNHNS and SASEGT. Trimming took 9 bases from V and 1 from J, leaving 12 bases between them. This CDR3 region has 13 residues.

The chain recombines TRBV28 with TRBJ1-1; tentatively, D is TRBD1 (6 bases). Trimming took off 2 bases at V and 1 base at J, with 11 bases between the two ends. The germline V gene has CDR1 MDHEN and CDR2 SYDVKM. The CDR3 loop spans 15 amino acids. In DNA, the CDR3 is TGTGCCAGCAGTTTACAAGGCAGGGGGAACACTGAAGCTTTCTTT. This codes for CASSLQGRGNTEAFF.

The CDR3 protein is CASSRTRGIYEQYF. Written as DNA, the CDR3 is TGCGCCAGCAGCCGGACCAGGGGTATCTACGAGCAGTACTTC. The chain employs TRBV5-1 and TRBJ2-7, with D possibly being TRBD1 (6 bases). The CDR3 contains 14 residues. V gave up 4 bases and J gave up 3 bases, with 14 bases separating them. In germline, CDR1 is SGHRS, CDR2 YFSETQ.

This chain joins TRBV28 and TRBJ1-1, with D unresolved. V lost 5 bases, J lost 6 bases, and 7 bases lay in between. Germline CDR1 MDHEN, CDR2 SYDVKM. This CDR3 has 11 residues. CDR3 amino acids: CASSPSAEAFF. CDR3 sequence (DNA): TGTGCCAGCAGTCCGAGCGCTGAAGCTTTCTTT.

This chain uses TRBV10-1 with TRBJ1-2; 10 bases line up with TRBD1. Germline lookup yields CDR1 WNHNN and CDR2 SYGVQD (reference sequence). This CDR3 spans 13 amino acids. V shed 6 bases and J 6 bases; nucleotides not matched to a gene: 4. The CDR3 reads CASSAGTGDGYTF. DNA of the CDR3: TGCGCCAGCAGCGCGGGGACAGGGGATGGCTACACCTTC.

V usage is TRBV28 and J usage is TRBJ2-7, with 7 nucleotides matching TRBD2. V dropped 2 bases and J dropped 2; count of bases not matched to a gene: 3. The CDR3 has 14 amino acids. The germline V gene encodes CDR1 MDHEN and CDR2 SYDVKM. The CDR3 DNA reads TGTGCCAGCAGTTTAGCGGGAGAAACCTACGAGCAGTACTTC. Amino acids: CASSLAGETYEQYF.

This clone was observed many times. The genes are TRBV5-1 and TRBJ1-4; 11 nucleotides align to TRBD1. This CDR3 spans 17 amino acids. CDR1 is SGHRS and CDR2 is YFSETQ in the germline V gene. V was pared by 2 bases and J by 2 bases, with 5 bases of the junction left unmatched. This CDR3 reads CASSLGTGGMTNEKLFF. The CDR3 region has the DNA TGCGCCAGCAGCTTAGGGACAGGGGGGATGACTAATGAAAAACTGTTTTTT.

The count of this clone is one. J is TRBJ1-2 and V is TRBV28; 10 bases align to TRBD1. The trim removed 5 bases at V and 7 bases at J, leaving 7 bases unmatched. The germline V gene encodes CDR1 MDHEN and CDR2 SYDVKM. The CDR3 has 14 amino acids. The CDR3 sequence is CASSIGQGVGGYTF. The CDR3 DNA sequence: TGTGCCAGCAGTATAGGACAGGGGGTTGGTGGCTACACCTTC.